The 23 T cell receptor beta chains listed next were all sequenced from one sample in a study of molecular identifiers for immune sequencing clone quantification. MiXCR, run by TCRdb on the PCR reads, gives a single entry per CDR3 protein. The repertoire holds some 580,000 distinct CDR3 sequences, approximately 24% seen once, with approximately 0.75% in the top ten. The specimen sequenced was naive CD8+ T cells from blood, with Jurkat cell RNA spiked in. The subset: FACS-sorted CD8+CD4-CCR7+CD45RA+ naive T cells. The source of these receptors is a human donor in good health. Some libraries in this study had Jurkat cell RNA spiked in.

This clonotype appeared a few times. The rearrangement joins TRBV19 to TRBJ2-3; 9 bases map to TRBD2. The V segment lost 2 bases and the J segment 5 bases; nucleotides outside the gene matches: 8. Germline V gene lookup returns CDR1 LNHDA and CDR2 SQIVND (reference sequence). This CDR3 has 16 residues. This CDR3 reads CASSIISGGFGDTQYF. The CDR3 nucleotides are TGTGCCAGTAGTATAATTAGCGGGGGTTTCGGAGATACGCAGTATTTT.

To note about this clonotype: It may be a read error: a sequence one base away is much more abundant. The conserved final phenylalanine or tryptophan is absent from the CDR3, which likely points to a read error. The CDR3 sequence is CAISGQGNQPQHV. The CDR3 DNA sequence: TGTGCCATCAGTGGGCAGGGGAATCAGCCCCAGCATGTT. The chain recombines TRBV10-3 with TRBJ1-5; the D gene is possibly TRBD1 (6 bases). The germline V gene has CDR1 ENHRY and CDR2 SYGVKD. The CDR3 is made up of 13 amino acids. V was trimmed by 4 bases and J by 4 bases, leaving 8 bases between them.

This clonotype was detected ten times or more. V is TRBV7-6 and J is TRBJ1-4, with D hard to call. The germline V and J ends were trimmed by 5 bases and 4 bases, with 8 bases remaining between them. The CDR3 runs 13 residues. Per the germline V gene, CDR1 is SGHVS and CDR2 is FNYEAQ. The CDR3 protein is CASSPVGNEKLFF. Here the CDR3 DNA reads TGTGCCAGCAGCCCTGTGGGTAATGAAAAACTGTTTTTT.

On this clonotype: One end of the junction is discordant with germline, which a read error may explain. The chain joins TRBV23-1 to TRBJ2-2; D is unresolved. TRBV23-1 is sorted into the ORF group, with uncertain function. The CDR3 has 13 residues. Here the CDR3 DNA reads TGCGCCAGCACCATAGGGAACTCCGGGGAGCTGTTTTTT. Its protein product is CASTIGNSGELFF.

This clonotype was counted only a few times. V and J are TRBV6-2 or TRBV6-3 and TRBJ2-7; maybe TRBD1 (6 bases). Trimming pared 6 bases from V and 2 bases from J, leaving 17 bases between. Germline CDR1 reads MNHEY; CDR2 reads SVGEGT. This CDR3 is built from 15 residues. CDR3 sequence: CASRWGQGKTYEQYF. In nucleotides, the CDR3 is TGTGCCAGCAGGTGGGGACAAGGGAAAACCTACGAGCAGTACTTC.

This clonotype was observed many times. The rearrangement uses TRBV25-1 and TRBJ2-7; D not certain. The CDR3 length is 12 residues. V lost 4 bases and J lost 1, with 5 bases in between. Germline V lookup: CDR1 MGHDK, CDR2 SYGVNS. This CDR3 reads CASSGLSYEQYF. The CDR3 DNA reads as TGTGCCAGCAGTGGGCTTTCCTACGAGCAGTACTTC.

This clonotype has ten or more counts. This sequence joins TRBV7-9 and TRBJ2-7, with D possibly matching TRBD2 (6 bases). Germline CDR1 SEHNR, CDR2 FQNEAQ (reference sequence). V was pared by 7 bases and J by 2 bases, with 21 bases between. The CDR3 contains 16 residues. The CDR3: CASTLIIAEGTYEQYF. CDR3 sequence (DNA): TGTGCCAGCACCCTTATTATAGCGGAGGGGACCTACGAGCAGTACTTC.

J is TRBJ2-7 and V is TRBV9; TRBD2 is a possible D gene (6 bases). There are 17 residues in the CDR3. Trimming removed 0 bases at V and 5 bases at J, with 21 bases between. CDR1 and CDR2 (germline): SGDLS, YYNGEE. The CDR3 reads CASSVEPMGVAVDEQYF. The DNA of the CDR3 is TGTGCCAGCAGCGTAGAGCCCATGGGGGTAGCGGTGGACGAGCAGTACTTC.

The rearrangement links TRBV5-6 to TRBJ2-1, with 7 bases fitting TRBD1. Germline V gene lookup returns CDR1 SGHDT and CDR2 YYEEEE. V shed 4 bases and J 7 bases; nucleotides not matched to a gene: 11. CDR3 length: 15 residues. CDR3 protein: CASSIDRALTNEQFF. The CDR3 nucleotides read TGTGCCAGCAGCATAGACAGGGCGTTGACGAATGAGCAGTTCTTC.

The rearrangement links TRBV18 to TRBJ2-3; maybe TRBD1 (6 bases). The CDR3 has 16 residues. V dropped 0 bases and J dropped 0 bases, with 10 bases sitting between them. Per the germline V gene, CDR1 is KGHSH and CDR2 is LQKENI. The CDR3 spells CASSPPRDTSTDTQYF. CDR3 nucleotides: TGTGCCAGCTCACCACCCCGGGACACAAGCACAGATACGCAGTATTTT.

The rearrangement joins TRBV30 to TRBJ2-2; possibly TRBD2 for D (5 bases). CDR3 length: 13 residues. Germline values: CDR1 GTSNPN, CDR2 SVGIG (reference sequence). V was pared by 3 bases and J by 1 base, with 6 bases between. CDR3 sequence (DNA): TGTGCCTGGAGCGGGGTGAACACCGGGGAGCTGTTTTTT. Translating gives CAWSGVNTGELFF.

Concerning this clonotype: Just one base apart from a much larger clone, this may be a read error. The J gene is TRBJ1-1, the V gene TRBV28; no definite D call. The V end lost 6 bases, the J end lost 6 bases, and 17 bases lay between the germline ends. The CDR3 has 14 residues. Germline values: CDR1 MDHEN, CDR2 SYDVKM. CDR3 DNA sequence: TGTGCCAGCAGCCACGCCAGGATGGTGCCTGAAGCTTTCTTT. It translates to CASSHARMVPEAFF.

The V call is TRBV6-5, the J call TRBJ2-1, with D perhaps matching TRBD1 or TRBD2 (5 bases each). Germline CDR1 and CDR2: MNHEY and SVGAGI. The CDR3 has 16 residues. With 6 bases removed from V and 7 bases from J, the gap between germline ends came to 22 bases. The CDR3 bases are TGTGCCAGCAGCCAACAGAGGGGCCGTCGGCTTAATGAGCAGTTCTTC. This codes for CASSQQRGRRLNEQFF.

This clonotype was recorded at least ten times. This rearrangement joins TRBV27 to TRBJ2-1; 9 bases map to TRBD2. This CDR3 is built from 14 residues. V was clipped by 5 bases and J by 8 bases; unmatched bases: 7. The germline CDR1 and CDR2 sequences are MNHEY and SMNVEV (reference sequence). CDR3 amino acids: CASSSLAGFHEQFF. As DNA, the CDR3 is TGTGCCAGCAGTAGTCTAGCGGGGTTCCATGAGCAGTTCTTC.

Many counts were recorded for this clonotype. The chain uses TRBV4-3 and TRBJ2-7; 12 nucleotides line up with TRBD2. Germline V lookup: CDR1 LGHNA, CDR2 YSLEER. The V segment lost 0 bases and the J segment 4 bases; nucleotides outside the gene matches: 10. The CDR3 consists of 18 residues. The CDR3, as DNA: TGCGCCAGCAGCCAAGATCCGGTAGGGACTAGCGGGTTTTACGAGCAGTACTTC. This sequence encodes CASSQDPVGTSGFYEQYF.

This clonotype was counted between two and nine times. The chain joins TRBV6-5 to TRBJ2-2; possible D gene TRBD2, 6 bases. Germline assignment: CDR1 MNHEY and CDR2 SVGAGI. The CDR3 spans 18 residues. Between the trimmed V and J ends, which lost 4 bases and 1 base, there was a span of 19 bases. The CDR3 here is CASSCSRLDGGNTGELFF. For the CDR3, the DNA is TGTGCCAGCAGTTGCTCGAGGTTGGACGGGGGGAACACCGGGGAGCTGTTTTTT.

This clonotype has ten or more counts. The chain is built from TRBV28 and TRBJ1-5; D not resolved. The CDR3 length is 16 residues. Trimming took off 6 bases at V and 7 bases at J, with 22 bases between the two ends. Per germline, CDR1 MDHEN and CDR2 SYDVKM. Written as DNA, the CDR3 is TGTGCCAGCAGCAGCAATAGGGCGGAGGCTCGACAGCCCCAGCATTTT. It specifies CASSSNRAEARQPQHF.

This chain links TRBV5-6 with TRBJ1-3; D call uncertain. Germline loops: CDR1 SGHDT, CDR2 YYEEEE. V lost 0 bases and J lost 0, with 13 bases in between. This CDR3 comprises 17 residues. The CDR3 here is CASSLVKGGFSGNTIYF. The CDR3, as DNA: TGTGCCAGCAGCTTGGTAAAGGGAGGGTTCTCTGGAAACACCATATATTTT. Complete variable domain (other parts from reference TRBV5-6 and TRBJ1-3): DAGVTQSPTHLIKTRGQQVTLRCSPKSGHDTVSWYQQALGQGPQFIFQYYEEEERQRGNFPDRFSGHQFPNYSSELNVNALLLGDSALYLCASSLVKGGFSGNTIYFGEGSWLTVV.

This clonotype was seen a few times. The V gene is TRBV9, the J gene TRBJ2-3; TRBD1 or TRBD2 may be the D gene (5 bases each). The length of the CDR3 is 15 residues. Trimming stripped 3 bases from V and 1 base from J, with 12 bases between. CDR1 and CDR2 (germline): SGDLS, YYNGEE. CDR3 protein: CASSGRDGGTDTQYF. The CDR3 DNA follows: TGTGCCAGCAGCGGCCGGGACGGAGGCACAGATACGCAGTATTTT.

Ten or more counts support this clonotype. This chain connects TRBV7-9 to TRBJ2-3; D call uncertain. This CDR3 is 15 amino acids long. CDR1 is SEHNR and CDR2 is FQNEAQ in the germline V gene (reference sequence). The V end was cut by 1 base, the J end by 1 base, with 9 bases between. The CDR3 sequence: CASSLVGPRTDTQYF. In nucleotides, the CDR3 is TGTGCCAGCAGCTTAGTTGGGCCACGCACAGATACGCAGTATTTT.

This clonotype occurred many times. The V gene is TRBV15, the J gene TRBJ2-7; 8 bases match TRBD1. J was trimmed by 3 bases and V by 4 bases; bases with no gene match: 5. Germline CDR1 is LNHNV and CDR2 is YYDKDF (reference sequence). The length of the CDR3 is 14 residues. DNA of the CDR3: TGTGCCACCAGCACCGGACAGGGTATCTACGAGCAGTACTTC. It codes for CATSTGQGIYEQYF.

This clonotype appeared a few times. The CDR3 loop is CASSLWASGSYEQYF. The CDR3 bases are TGTGCCAGCAGTTTATGGGCTAGCGGGAGTTACGAGCAGTACTTC. The J gene is TRBJ2-7, the V gene TRBV27; TRBD2 aligns across 10 bases. The CDR3 has 15 residues. The germline gives CDR1 MNHEY, CDR2 SMNVEV (reference sequence). Unmatched junction bases numbered 4, after V lost 1 base and J lost 4 bases.

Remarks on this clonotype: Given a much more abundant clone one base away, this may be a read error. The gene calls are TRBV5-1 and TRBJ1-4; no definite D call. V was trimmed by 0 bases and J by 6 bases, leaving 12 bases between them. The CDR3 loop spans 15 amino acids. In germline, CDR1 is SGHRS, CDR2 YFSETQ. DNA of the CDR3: TGCGCCAGCAGCTTGGCCAAGGACTGTTATGAAAAACTGTTTTTT. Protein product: CASSLAKDCYEKLFF.